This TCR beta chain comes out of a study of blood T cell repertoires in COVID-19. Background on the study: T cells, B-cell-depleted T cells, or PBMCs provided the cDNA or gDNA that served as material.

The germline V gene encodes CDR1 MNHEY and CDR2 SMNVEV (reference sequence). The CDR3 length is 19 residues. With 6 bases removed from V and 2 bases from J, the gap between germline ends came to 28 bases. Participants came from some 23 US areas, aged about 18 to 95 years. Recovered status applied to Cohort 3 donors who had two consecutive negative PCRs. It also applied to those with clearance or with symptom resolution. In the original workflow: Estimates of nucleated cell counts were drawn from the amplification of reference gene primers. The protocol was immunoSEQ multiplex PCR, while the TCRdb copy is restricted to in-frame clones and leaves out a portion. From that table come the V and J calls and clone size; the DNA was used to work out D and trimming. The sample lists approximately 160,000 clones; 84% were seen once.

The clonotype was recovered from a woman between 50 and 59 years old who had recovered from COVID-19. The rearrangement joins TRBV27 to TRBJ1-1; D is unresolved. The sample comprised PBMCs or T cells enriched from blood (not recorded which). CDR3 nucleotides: TGTGCCAGCAGGGGCGCCTTCGTGGGTCCTTCAGCTCTTAACACTGAAGCTTTCTTT. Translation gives CASRGAFVGPSALNTEAFF.